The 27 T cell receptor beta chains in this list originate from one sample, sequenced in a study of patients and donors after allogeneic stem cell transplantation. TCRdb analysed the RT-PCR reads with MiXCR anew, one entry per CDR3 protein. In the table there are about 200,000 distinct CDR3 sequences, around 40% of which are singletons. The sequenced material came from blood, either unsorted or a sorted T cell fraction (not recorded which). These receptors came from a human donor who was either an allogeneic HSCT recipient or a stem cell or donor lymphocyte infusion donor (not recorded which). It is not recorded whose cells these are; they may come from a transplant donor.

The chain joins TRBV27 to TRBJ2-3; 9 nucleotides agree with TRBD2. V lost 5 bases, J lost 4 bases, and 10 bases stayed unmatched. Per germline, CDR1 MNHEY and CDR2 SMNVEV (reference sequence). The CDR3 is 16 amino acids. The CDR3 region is CASSPGLAPDPDTQYF. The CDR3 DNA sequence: TGTGCCAGCAGTCCGGGACTAGCCCCAGACCCAGATACGCAGTATTTT.

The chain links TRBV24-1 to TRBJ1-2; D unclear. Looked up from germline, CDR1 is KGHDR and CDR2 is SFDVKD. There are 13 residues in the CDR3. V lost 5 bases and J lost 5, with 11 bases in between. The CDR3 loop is CATSGRKGYGYTF. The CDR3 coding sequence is TGTGCCACCAGTGGTCGAAAGGGATATGGCTACACCTTC.

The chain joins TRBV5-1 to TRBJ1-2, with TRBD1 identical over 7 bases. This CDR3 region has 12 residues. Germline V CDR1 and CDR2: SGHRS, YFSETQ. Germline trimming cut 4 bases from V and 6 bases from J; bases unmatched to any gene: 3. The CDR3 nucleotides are TGCGCCAGCAGCAGGGGGCCCCATGGCTACACCTTC. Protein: CASSRGPHGYTF.

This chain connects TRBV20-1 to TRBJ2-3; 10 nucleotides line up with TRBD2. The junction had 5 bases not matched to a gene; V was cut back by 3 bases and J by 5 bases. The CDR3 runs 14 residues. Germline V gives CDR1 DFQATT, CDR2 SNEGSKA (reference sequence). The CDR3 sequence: CSARSGGAGDTQYF. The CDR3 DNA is TGCAGTGCTAGGAGCGGGGGGGCCGGAGATACGCAGTATTTT.

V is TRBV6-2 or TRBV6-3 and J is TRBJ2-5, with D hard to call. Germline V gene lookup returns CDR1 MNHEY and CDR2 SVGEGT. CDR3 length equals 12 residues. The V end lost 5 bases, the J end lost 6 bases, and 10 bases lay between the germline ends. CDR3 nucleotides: TGTGCCAGCAGTCGAGGTGGGAAGACCCAGTACTTC. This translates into CASSRGGKTQYF.

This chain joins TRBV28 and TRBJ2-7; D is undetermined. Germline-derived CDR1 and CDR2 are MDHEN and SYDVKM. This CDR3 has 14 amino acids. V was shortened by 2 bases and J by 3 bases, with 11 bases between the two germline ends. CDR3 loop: CASSLAAINYEQYF. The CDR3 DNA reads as TGTGCCAGCAGTTTAGCTGCCATAAACTACGAGCAGTACTTC.

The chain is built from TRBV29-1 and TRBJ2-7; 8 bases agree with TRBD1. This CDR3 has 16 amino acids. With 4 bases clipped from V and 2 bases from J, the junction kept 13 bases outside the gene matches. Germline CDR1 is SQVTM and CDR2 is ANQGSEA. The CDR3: CSVAGRPNRGTYEQYF. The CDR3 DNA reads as TGCAGCGTTGCAGGAAGGCCAAACAGGGGGACCTACGAGCAGTACTTC.

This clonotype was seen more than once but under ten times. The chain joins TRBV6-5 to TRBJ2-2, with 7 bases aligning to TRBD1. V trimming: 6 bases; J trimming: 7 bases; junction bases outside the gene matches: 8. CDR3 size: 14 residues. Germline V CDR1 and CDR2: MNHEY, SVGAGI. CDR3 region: CASSLQGSRGELFF. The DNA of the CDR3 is TGTGCCAGCAGCCTACAGGGGTCTCGCGGGGAGCTGTTTTTT.

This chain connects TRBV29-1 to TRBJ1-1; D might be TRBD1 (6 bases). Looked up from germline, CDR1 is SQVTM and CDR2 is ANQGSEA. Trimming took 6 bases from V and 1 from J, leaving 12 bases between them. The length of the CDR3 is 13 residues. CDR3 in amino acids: CSVVTGQNTEAFF. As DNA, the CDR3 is TGCAGCGTCGTGACAGGCCAGAACACTGAAGCTTTCTTT.

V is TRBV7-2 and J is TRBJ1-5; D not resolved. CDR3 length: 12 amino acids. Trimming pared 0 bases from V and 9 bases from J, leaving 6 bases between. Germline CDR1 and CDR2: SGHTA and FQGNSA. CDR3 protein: CASSLARPPQHF. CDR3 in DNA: TGTGCCAGCAGCTTAGCGAGGCCGCCCCAGCATTTT.

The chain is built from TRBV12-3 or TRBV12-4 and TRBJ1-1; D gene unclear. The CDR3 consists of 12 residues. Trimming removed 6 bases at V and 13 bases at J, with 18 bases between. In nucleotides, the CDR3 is TGTGCCAGCAGCCGCCGGGATCTTCCGGGTTTCTTT. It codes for CASSRRDLPGFF.

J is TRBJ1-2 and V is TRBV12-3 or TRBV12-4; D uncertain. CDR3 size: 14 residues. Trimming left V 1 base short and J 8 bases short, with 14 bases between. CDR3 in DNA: TGTGCCAGCAGTTTAGAAAAAAACCTTATGGGCTACACCTTC. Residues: CASSLEKNLMGYTF.

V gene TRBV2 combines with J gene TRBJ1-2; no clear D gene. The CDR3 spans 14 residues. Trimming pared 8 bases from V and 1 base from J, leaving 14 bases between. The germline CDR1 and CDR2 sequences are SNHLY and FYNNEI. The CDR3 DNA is TGTGCCAGCTCAGGCAGGAACAATAACTATGGCTACACCTTC. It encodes CASSGRNNNYGYTF.

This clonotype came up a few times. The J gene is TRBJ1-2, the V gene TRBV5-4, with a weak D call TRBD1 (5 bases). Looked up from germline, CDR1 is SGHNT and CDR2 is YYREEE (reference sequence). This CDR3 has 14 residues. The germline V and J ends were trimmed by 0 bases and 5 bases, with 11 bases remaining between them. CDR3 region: CASSLAGTEYGYTF. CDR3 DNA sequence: TGTGCCAGCAGCTTGGCCGGGACTGAGTATGGCTACACCTTC.

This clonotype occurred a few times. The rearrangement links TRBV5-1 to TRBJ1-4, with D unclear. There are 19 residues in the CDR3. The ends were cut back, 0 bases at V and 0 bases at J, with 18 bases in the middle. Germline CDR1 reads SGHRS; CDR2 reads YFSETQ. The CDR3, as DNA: TGCGCCAGCAGCTTGGTCCCTCATGTGGAGCCTACAACTAATGAAAAACTGTTTTTT. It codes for CASSLVPHVEPTTNEKLFF.

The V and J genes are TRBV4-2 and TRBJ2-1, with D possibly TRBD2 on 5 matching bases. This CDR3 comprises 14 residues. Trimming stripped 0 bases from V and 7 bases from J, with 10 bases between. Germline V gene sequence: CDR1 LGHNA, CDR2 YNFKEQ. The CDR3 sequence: CASSQDSRGNEQFF. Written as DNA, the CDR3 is TGTGCCAGCAGCCAAGATTCCCGAGGGAATGAGCAGTTCTTC.

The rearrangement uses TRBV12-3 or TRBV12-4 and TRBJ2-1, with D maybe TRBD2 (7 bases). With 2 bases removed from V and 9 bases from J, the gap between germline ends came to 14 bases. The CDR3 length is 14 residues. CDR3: CASSLRGAPIEQFF. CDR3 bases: TGTGCCAGCAGTTTACGGGGGGCGCCGATTGAGCAGTTCTTC.

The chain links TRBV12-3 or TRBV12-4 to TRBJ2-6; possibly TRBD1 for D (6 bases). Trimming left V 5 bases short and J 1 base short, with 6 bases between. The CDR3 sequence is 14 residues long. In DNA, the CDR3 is TGTGCCAGCAGTCAGGGGTCTGGGGCCAACGTCCTGACTTTC. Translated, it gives CASSQGSGANVLTF.

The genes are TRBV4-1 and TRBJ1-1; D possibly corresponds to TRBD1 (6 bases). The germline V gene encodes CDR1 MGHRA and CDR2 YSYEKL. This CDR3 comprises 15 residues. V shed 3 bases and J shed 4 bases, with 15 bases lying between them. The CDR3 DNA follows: TGCGCCAGCAGCCACCAAGGACAGCCCCTCACTGAAGCTTTCTTT. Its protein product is CASSHQGQPLTEAFF.

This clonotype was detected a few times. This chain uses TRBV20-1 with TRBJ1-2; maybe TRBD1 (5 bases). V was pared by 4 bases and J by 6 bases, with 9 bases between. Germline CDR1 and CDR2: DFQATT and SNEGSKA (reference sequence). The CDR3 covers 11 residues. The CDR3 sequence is CSATGGNGYTF. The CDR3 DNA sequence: TGCAGTGCTACCGGGGGAAATGGCTACACCTTC.

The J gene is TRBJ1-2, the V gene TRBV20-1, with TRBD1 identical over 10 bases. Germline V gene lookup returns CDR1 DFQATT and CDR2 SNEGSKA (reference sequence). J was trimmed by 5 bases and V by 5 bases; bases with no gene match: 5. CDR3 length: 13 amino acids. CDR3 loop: CSALDRGWYGYTF. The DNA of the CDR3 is TGCAGTGCTCTGGACAGGGGGTGGTATGGCTACACCTTC.

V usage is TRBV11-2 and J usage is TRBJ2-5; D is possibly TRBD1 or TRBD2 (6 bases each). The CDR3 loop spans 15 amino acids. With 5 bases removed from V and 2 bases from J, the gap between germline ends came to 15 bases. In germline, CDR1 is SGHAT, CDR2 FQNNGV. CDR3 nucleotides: TGTGCCAGCAGCCGAATCAGAGGGGGGCAAGAGACCCAGTACTTC. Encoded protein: CASSRIRGGQETQYF.

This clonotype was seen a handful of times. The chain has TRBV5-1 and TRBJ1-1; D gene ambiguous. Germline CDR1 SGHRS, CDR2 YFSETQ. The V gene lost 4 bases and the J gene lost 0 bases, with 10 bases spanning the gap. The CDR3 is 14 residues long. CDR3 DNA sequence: TGCGCCAGCAGCCCTCAGGTGATGAACACTGAAGCTTTCTTT. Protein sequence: CASSPQVMNTEAFF.

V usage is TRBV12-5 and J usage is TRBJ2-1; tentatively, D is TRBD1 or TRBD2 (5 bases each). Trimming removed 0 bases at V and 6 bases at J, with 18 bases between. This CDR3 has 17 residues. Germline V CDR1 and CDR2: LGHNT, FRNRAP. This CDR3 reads CASGLVPGPSLGNEQFF. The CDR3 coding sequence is TGTGCTAGTGGTTTGGTACCGGGACCTTCACTGGGCAATGAGCAGTTCTTC.

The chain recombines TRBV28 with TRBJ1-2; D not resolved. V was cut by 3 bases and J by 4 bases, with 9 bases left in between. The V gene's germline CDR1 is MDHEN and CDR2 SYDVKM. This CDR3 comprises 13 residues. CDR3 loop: CASSFWQFYGYTF. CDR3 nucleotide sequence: TGTGCCAGCAGTTTTTGGCAGTTCTATGGCTACACCTTC.

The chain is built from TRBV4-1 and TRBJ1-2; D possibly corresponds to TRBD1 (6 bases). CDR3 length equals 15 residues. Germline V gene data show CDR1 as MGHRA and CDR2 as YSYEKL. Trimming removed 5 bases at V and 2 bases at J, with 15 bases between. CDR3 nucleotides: TGCGCCAGCAGCTCGGACAGTAGTTTAAACTATGGCTACACCTTC. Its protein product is CASSSDSSLNYGYTF.

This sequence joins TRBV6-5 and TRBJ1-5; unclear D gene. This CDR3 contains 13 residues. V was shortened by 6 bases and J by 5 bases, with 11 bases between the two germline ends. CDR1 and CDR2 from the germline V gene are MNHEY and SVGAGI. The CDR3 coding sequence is TGTGCCAGCAGCCCCAGGAGGGATCAGCCCCAGCATTTT. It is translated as CASSPRRDQPQHF.